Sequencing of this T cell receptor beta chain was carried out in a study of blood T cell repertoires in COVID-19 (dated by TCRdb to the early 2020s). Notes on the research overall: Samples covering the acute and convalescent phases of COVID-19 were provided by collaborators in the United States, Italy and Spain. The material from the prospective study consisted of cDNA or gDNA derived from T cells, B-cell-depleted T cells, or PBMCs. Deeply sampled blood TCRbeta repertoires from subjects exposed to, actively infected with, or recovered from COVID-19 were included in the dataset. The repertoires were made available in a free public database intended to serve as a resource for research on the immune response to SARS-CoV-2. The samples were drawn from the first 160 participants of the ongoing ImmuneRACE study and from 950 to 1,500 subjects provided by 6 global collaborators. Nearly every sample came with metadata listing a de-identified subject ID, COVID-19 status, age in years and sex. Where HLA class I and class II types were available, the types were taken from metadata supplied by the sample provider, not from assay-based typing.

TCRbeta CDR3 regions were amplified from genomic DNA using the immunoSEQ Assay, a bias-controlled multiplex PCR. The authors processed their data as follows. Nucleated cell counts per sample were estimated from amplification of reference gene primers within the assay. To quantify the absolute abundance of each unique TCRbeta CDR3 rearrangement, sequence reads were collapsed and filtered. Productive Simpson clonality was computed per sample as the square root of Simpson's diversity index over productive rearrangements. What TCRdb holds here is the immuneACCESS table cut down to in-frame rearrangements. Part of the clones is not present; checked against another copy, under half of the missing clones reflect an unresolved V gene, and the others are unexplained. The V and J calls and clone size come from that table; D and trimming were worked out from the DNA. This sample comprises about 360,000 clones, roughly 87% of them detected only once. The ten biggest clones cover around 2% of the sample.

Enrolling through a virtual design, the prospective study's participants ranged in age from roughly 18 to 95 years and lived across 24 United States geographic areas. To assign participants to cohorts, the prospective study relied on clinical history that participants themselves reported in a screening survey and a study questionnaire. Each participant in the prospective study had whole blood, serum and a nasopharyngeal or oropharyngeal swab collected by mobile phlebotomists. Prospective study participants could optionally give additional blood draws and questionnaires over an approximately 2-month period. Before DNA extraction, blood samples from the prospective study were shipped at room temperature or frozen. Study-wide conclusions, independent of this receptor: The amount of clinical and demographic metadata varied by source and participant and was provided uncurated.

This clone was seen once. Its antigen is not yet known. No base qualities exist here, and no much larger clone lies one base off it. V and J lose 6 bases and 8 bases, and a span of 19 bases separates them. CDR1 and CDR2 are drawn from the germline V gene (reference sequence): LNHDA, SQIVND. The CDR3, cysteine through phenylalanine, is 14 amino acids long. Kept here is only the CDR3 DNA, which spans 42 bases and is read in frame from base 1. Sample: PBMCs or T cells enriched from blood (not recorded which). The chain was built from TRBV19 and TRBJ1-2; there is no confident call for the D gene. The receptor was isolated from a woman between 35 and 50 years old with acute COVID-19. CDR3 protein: CASSALLLAGGYTF. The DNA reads TGTGCCAGTAGCGCCCTTCTTCTTGCCGGGGGCTACACCTTC.